The TCR beta chain described here comes from a study of shared clonotypes between healthy human individuals. Study context: Those who served as donors were two women and a few men between the ages of 18 and 49. Researchers assigned three CD4 naive, three CD4 memory, two CD8 naive and one CD8 memory plate to each donor. Points from the study as a whole: Read depth was anticipated to influence clonotype sharing among donors. Shared across several donors were around 5% of the naive CD4 clonotypes.

TCRdb keeps only in-frame clones here, not all; method: immunoSEQ multiplex PCR. This repertoire shows about 1 million clones, roughly 70% found once; its top ten account for about 1.5%. CDR1 is KGHSH, CDR2 LQKENI, per germline. Between the trimmed V and J ends, which lost 3 bases and 7 bases, there was a span of 12 bases. The CDR3 length is 13 residues. With respect to this clone: Its antigen is not known.

J is TRBJ1-1 and V is TRBV18; perhaps TRBD1 as D (5 bases). The clonotype originates from a man younger than 35 in good health. The sample was memory CD4+ T cells sorted from blood. Specified subset: CD45RA-negative fraction. The CDR3 bases are TGTGCCAGCTCACCGGGGACCCGAGATGAAGCTTTCTTT. Amino acid sequence: CASSPGTRDEAFF.